What follows are 9 T cell receptor beta chains derived from one specimen sequenced in a study of blood T cell repertoires in COVID-19. The data were produced by immunoSEQ multiplex PCR, yet TCRdb's version contains in-frame clones alone and is incomplete. The data show around 99,000 clones, approximately 88% seen once. The sequencing sample was made of peripheral blood. The receptor set was obtained from a man aged 40-50 years with active or convalescent COVID-19.

The sample holds a few counts of this clone. V and J are TRBV15 and TRBJ2-7; 10 bases are a match to TRBD1. The CDR3 loop spans 15 amino acids. Germline values: CDR1 LNHNV, CDR2 YYDKDF (reference sequence). The ends lost 0 bases at V and 3 bases at J; junction bases unmatched: 2. The CDR3 DNA reads as TGTGCCACCAGCAGAGACCGGGACAGGGGCTACGAGCAGTACTTC. It translates to CATSRDRDRGYEQYF.

CDR3 region: CATSLMVAASYEQYF. CDR3 sequence (DNA): TGTGCCACGTCTTTAATGGTAGCGGCCTCCTACGAGCAGTACTTC. The V gene is TRBV28, the J gene TRBJ2-7; D is perhaps TRBD2 (6 bases). The V end was cut by 10 bases, the J end by 0 bases, with 19 bases between. The CDR3 consists of 15 residues. Per the germline V gene, CDR1 is MDHEN and CDR2 is SYDVKM.

V usage is TRBV5-1 and J usage is TRBJ2-6; D gene ambiguous. Trimming left V 2 bases short and J 0 bases short, with 9 bases between. This CDR3 spans 16 amino acids. CDR1 SGHRS and CDR2 YFSETQ come from the germline V gene. The CDR3 reads CASSFMTTSGANVLTF. The CDR3 region has the DNA TGCGCCAGCAGCTTCATGACAACCTCTGGGGCCAACGTCCTGACTTTC.

V and J are TRBV5-4 and TRBJ1-4, with 8 bases fitting TRBD1. V shed 4 bases and J 8 bases; nucleotides not matched to a gene: 1. Germline values: CDR1 SGHNT, CDR2 YYREEE (reference sequence). This CDR3 contains 12 residues. The chain's CDR3 is CASSRTGEKLFF. The DNA of the CDR3 is TGTGCCAGCAGCCGGACAGGGGAAAAACTGTTTTTT.

The chain couples TRBV3-1 (or the pseudogene TRBV3-2) to TRBJ1-4; D unresolved. Germline-derived CDR1 and CDR2 are LGHDT and YNNKEL (reference sequence). This CDR3 spans 16 amino acids. Trimming left V 2 bases short and J 1 base short, with 11 bases between. The CDR3 is CASSQPNIRTNEKLFF. CDR3 DNA sequence: TGTGCCAGCAGCCAACCAAATATCAGAACTAATGAAAAACTGTTTTTT.

V and J are TRBV10-3 and TRBJ2-1, with 8 bases matching TRBD1. CDR3 length equals 17 residues. CDR1 ENHRY and CDR2 SYGVKD come from the germline V gene. The J segment lost 5 bases and the V segment lost 6 bases, leaving 15 bases of the junction unmatched. CDR3 protein: CAISGDPDRVVDNEQFF. As DNA, the CDR3 is TGTGCCATCAGCGGGGACCCGGACAGGGTGGTTGACAATGAGCAGTTCTTC.

The CDR3 protein is CASSRTGRTEAFF. The CDR3, as DNA: TGTGCCAGCAGTAGGACAGGGCGGACTGAAGCTTTCTTT. The chain links TRBV3-1 (or the pseudogene TRBV3-2) to TRBJ1-1; 8 bases are shared with TRBD1. The junction had 5 bases not matched to a gene; V was cut back by 6 bases and J by 5 bases. The CDR3 consists of 13 residues. Germline lookup yields CDR1 LGHDT and CDR2 YNNKEL (reference sequence).

J is TRBJ2-7 and V is TRBV10-3, with D possibly TRBD1 on 5 matching bases. The CDR3 runs 13 residues. CDR1 and CDR2 (germline): ENHRY, SYGVKD. Trimming stripped 2 bases from V and 4 bases from J, with 9 bases between. This CDR3 reads CAISEPQGYEQYF. In nucleotides, the CDR3 is TGTGCCATCAGTGAGCCGCAGGGTTACGAGCAGTACTTC.

This chain joins TRBV12-3 or TRBV12-4 and TRBJ1-1; possibly TRBD1 for D (6 bases). V was shortened by 7 bases and J by 0 bases, with 9 bases between the two germline ends. There are 13 residues in the CDR3. CDR3 region: CASIGQMNTEAFF. Written as DNA, the CDR3 is TGTGCCAGCATCGGACAGATGAACACTGAAGCTTTCTTT.